This T cell receptor beta chain was found in a study of TIL therapy for anti-PD-1-resistant metastatic lung cancer. Looking at the study overall: Tumors were harvested before any PD-1/PD-L1 blockade. Tumors had a median PD-L1 proportion score of 6%. Tumors carried a median roughly 1.6 non-synonymous mutations per megabase.

This was the immunoSEQ v3 assay. The assay was immunoSEQ multiplex PCR, and TCRdb's table has in-frame clones only and misses some. The sample holds approximately 45,000 clones; less than 80% are singletons and the top ten take around 15%. Time point noted: pre-treatment sample, taken before nivolumab and TIL therapy. Patients were adults with stage 4 NSCLC. The germline gives CDR1 SGDLS, CDR2 YYNGEE. The CDR3 loop spans 12 amino acids. Trimming took 0 bases from V and 11 from J, leaving 10 bases between them. Sequencing was performed on blood, taken at baseline. The receptor's source is a man between 65 and 80 years old with non-small cell lung cancer. The V call is TRBV9, the J call TRBJ2-3; D may be TRBD1 or TRBD2 (5 bases each). CDR3 DNA: TGTGCCAGCAGCGTAGAGGGACGCTGGCAGTATTTT. Encoded protein: CASSVEGRWQYF.